These 13 T cell receptor beta chains share one sample of origin, sequenced in a study of CD8 T cells in ankylosing spondylitis. TCRdb analysed the 5' RACE reads with MiXCR anew, one entry per CDR3 protein. The repertoire holds about 240,000 distinct CDR3 sequences, with roughly 10% as singletons. The sequencing sample was made of blood, either unsorted or a sorted T cell fraction (not recorded which). The receptor source for this set is a male donor with ankylosing spondylitis or in good health (not recorded which).

Many counts were recorded for this clonotype. The V gene is TRBV6-4, the J gene TRBJ2-2; TRBD1 agrees at 10 bases. CDR1 is MRHNA and CDR2 is SNTAGT in the germline V gene. The CDR3 is 13 amino acids. Losses at the gene ends were 10 bases for V and 3 bases for J; bases not matched to a gene: 2. This chain's CDR3 is CATGTGDTGELFF. The CDR3 DNA reads TGTGCCACCGGGACAGGGGACACCGGGGAGCTGTTTTTT.

The CDR3 region has the DNA TGTGCCAGCAGTTTGGTAGCGGGAGGAAGGGAGCAGTACTTC. Translated, it gives CASSLVAGGREQYF. The chain is built from TRBV12-3 or TRBV12-4 and TRBJ2-7, with TRBD2 identical over 10 bases. V was clipped by 3 bases and J by 7 bases; unmatched bases: 6. The CDR3 is 14 amino acids.

This clonotype was seen at least ten times. The rearrangement links TRBV4-2 to TRBJ2-2; TRBD1 agrees at 8 bases. The CDR3 is 16 amino acids. In germline, CDR1 is LGHNA, CDR2 YNFKEQ. V dropped 2 bases and J dropped 2; count of bases not matched to a gene: 4. The CDR3 sequence is CASSQSGGANTGELFF. In DNA form, the CDR3 reads TGTGCCAGCAGCCAATCAGGGGGCGCAAACACCGGGGAGCTGTTTTTT.

This clonotype appeared a few times. CDR3 amino acids: CASSPQRVAAVYGYTF. For the CDR3, the DNA is TGTGCCAGCAGCCCCCAGAGGGTCGCCGCCGTCTATGGCTACACCTTC. The J gene is TRBJ1-2, the V gene TRBV7-9; D unresolved. Trimming shortened V by 5 bases and J by 4 bases, and 20 bases separated the two germline ends. The CDR3 is made up of 16 amino acids. Looked up from germline, CDR1 is SEHNR and CDR2 is FQNEAQ (reference sequence).

This clonotype was picked up many times. The rearrangement links TRBV5-6 to TRBJ2-2; 14 positions match TRBD2. Germline V gene sequence: CDR1 SGHDT, CDR2 YYEEEE. This CDR3 contains 16 residues. Trimming cost V 1 base and J 6 bases; bases outside gene matches: 2. As DNA, the CDR3 is TGTGCCAGCAGCTTGCTGACTAGCGGGAGGGCCGGGGAGCTGTTTTTT. Translation: CASSLLTSGRAGELFF.

This clonotype was seen more than once but under ten times. J is TRBJ1-1 and V is TRBV7-6, with TRBD1 as a possible D gene (5 bases). V was pared by 5 bases and J by 1 base, with 11 bases between. CDR3 length equals 14 residues. The germline V gene has CDR1 SGHVS and CDR2 FNYEAQ. The CDR3 bases are TGTGCCAGCAGCCCTGGGACGGAGAACACTGAAGCTTTCTTT. Encoded protein: CASSPGTENTEAFF.

At least ten counts were recorded for this clonotype. The chain couples TRBV29-1 to TRBJ2-4, with TRBD2 as a possible D gene (5 bases). Trimming pared 4 bases from V and 6 bases from J, leaving 10 bases between. Germline CDR1 SQVTM, CDR2 ANQGSEA. This CDR3 comprises 12 residues. CDR3 nucleotides: TGCAGCGTTGGGACTGGACGAAACATTCAGTACTTC. Its translation is CSVGTGRNIQYF.

This clonotype was detected only once. The rearrangement joins TRBV3-1 to TRBJ2-2, with 7 positions matching TRBD2. The V gene end was trimmed by 1 base and the J gene end by 7 bases; junction bases not matched to a gene: 6. The CDR3 consists of 15 residues. The germline CDR1 and CDR2 sequences are LGHDT and YNNKEL (reference sequence). CDR3 sequence reads: CASSQVAGYGGELFF. The CDR3 DNA reads as TGTGCCAGCAGCCAAGTAGCGGGTTATGGCGGGGAGCTGTTTTTT.

This clonotype was counted only a few times. This chain uses TRBV4-1 with TRBJ2-7; D is unresolved. CDR1 and CDR2 from the germline V gene are MGHRA and YSYEKL. The CDR3 is 17 amino acids. V was pared by 3 bases and J by 0 bases, with 18 bases between. The CDR3 here is CASSHPVPRSSSYEQYF. In DNA, the CDR3 is TGCGCCAGCAGCCATCCTGTTCCGCGGTCCAGCTCCTACGAGCAGTACTTC.

This clonotype was picked up many times. J is TRBJ2-3 and V is TRBV12-3 or TRBV12-4; 8 bases fit TRBD2. After removal of 6 bases from V and 4 bases from J, the junction contained 18 bases not matched to a gene. The CDR3 spans 18 residues. CDR3 in DNA: TGTGCCAGCAGCCCTTCCCTCCTAGCGGGCAAGGGGGCAGATACGCAGTATTTT. It translates to CASSPSLLAGKGADTQYF.

This rearrangement joins TRBV4-1 to TRBJ2-3; D is uncertain. Germline V gene lookup returns CDR1 MGHRA and CDR2 YSYEKL. The CDR3 consists of 16 residues. V lost 0 bases to trimming and J lost 0 bases, with 10 bases between them. CDR3 sequence reads: CASSQDRAPSTDTQYF. CDR3 nucleotide sequence: TGCGCCAGCAGCCAAGATCGGGCACCTAGCACAGATACGCAGTATTTT.

This clonotype was detected ten times or more. The V gene is TRBV20-1, the J gene TRBJ1-4, with D possibly TRBD1 on 5 matching bases. V dropped 5 bases and J dropped 3 bases, with 16 bases sitting between them. From germline, CDR1 is DFQATT and CDR2 SNEGSKA (reference sequence). The CDR3 loop spans 15 amino acids. In DNA, the CDR3 is TGCAGTGCTGGAATCCACAGGACTTCTAATGAAAAACTGTTTTTT. Protein: CSAGIHRTSNEKLFF.

The sample holds many counts of this clonotype. CDR3 sequence (DNA): TGTGCCAGCAGCTTGGACCCAGGGGCCTACGAGCAGTACTTC. It encodes CASSLDPGAYEQYF. The J gene is TRBJ2-7, the V gene TRBV5-5; D perhaps matches TRBD1 (6 bases). The CDR3 length is 14 residues. Germline values: CDR1 SGHKS, CDR2 YYEKEE (reference sequence). Trimming cost V 0 bases and J 2 bases, with 9 bases left between them.